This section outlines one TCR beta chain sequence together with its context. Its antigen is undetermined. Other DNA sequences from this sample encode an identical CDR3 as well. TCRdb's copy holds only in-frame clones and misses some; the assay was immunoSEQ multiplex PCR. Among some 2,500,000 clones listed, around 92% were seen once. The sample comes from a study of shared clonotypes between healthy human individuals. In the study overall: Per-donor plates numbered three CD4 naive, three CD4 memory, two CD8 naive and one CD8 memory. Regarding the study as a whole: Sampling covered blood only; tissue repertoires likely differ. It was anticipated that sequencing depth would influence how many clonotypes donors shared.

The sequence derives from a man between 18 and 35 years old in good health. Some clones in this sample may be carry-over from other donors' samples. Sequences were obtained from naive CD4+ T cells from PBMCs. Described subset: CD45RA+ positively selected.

DNA of the CDR3: TGTGCCAGCAGTCCACCAAGAGATACGCAGTATTTT. It yields the protein CASSPPRDTQYF. The chain uses TRBV28 and TRBJ2-3; D gene unclear. Trimming stripped 5 bases from V and 5 bases from J, with 8 bases between. The CDR3 has 12 amino acids. Germline loops: CDR1 MDHEN, CDR2 SYDVKM.